This T cell receptor beta chain was identified in a study of blood T cell repertoires in COVID-19 (TCRdb year 2020). At the level of the whole study: Samples covering the acute and convalescent phases of COVID-19 were provided by collaborators in the United States, Italy and Spain. The prospective study material was composed of cDNA or gDNA derived from T cells, B-cell-depleted T cells, or PBMCs. The samples were drawn from the first 160 participants of the ongoing ImmuneRACE study and from about 1,200 subjects provided by 6 global collaborators. A freely available public database, intended as a resource for researchers studying the immune response to SARS-CoV-2, is where the repertoires were released. Subjects who had been exposed to COVID-19, were actively infected with it, or had recovered from it provided the deeply sampled blood TCRbeta repertoires that made up the dataset. Where HLA class I and class II types were available, the types were taken from metadata supplied by the sample provider, not from assay-based typing. A de-identified subject ID, COVID-19 status, age in years and sex were almost always included in the sample metadata. What the study reported, not specific to this receptor: Clinical and demographic metadata were provided uncurated, with the amount varying by source and participant.

One collaborating source in Seattle enrolled patients while the patients were actively infected and followed the patients over time throughout the course of disease. Collaborating institutions collected whole blood in K2EDTA tubes following their own protocols. For TCRbeta analysis, collaborator samples were shipped as frozen whole blood, as isolated PBMCs, or as DNA extracted from either sample type. In this sample, this clone turned up a few times. It lacks a known antigen. Within one base of it there is no much larger clone, and no base qualities were kept. TCRbeta CDR3 regions were amplified from genomic DNA using the immunoSEQ Assay, a bias-controlled multiplex PCR. The published analysis was carried out like this. Within the assay, amplification of reference gene primers was used to estimate how many nucleated cells each sample contained. Sequence reads were collapsed and filtered to measure the absolute abundance of every unique TCRbeta CDR3 rearrangement. For each sample, productive Simpson clonality was calculated as the square root of Simpson's diversity index over productive rearrangements. Drawn from immuneACCESS, this table holds only the in-frame rearrangements with V and J called that TCRdb kept. Clones are partly lost; checked studies trace under half to an unresolved V gene and leave the rest unexplained. That table gives V, J and clone size, and the DNA gave D and trimming. The sample table lists approximately 59,000 clones, 75% to 85% of them with a count of one. Jointly, the top ten make up roughly 30% of the sample.

Sequences were obtained from peripheral blood. The clonotype was recovered from a man aged 55 to 70 with COVID-19, enrolled during active disease.

CDR3 sequence: CASSLEGRSNEQFF. In nucleotides, the sequence is TGTGCCAGCAGCTTAGAGGGCAGAAGCAATGAGCAGTTCTTC. This sequence uses TRBV7-3 and TRBJ2-1; tentative D gene TRBD2, with 5 bases matching. Its CDR3 holds 14 amino acids, cysteine through phenylalanine. CDR3 DNA only is kept here, 42 bases in frame from base 1. Via the germline V gene, CDR1 is SGHTA and CDR2 FQGTGA. The junction carries 11 bases between V and J, which are trimmed by 2 bases and 6 bases respectively.